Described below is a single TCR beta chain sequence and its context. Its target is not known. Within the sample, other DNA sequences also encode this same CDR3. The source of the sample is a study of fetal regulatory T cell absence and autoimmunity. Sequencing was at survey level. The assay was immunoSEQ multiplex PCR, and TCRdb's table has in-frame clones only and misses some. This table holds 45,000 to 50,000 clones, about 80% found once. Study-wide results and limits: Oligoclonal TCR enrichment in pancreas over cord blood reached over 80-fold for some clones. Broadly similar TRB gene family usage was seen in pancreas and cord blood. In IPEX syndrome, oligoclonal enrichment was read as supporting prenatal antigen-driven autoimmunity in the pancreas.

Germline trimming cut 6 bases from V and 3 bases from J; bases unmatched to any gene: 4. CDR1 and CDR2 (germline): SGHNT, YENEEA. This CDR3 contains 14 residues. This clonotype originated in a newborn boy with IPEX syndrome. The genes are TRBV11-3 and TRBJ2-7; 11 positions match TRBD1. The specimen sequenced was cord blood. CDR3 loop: CASRPGTGGYEQYF. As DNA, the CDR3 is TGTGCCAGCAGACCCGGGACAGGGGGCTACGAGCAGTACTTC.